This entry lists 5 T cell receptor beta chains sequenced from one sample in a study of prognosis after radiotherapy for stage I lung cancer. Template was genomic DNA; TCR beta CDR3 amplified in two multiplex PCR rounds. Used in first-round PCR were primers specific to each TRBV and TRBJ gene. TCRdb reprocessed the multiplex PCR reads via MiXCR and lists one record per CDR3 protein. The data contain around 25,000 distinct CDR3 sequences, 35% to 40% of them seen just once; the ten biggest clones take up over 50%. The specimen was PBMCs, collected before or after stereotactic body radiation therapy (not recorded which). The receptors stem from a donor aged 50 or older with non-small cell lung cancer.

The sample holds many counts of this clonotype. The V call is TRBV4-1, the J call TRBJ2-6; 8 positions match TRBD1. Germline values: CDR1 MGHRA, CDR2 YSYEKL. The CDR3 runs 21 residues. V gave up 6 bases and J gave up 2 bases; unmatched junction bases: 21. This chain's CDR3 is CASRQSTDRTGWDAGANVLTF. For the CDR3, the DNA is TGCGCCAGCAGACAATCTACAGACCGGACAGGGTGGGATGCTGGGGCCAACGTCCTGACTTTC.

This clonotype occurred many times. As DNA, the CDR3 is TGTGCCAGCAGCCGCCAGTGGAGCTCCTACAATGAGCAGTTCTTC. Translation gives CASSRQWSSYNEQFF. The chain combines TRBV7-2 with TRBJ2-1; D not certain. V was cut by 5 bases and J by 0 bases, with 11 bases left in between. The CDR3 extends over 15 amino acids. Germline V gene sequence: CDR1 SGHTA, CDR2 FQGNSA.

This clonotype has ten or more counts. The chain employs TRBV20-1 and TRBJ2-3, with 8 nucleotides matching TRBD2. Germline assignment: CDR1 DFQATT and CDR2 SNEGSKA (reference sequence). This CDR3 spans 15 amino acids. J was trimmed by 4 bases and V by 2 bases; bases with no gene match: 8. CDR3: CSARSAGEPPDTQYF. CDR3 in DNA: TGCAGTGCTAGATCAGCGGGAGAACCGCCAGATACGCAGTATTTT.

To note about this clonotype: It is likely a read error, because the conserved phenylalanine at the end of the CDR3 is missing. The chain employs TRBV7-8 and TRBJ1-2; D not certain. Germline CDR1 SGHVS, CDR2 FQNEAQ. This CDR3 comprises 14 residues. The CDR3 loop is CASGLNPTNYGYTS. The CDR3, as DNA: TGTGCCAGCGGCTTAAATCCAACTAACTATGGCTACACCTCC.

On this clonotype: At one end, the junction sequence differs from germline, possibly due to a read error. This chain joins TRBV20-1 and TRBJ2-3; D gene unclear. The last part of the DNA fits TRBJ1-5 better; the J call may be wrong. CDR1 is DFQATT, CDR2 SNEGSKA, per germline (reference sequence). The CDR3 is 13 amino acids. CDR3 coding DNA: TGCAGTCCTAGAGGCACCTCCCTCGATACGCAGCATTTT. Protein: CSPRGTSLDTQHF.